Below, 4 T cell receptor beta chains from the same sample are listed, as sequenced in a study of T cells in Graves' hyperthyroidism and ophthalmopathy (dated by TCRdb to about 2019). Preparation of the library involved multiplex PCR. Sequencing was performed on an Illumina HiSeq 2000. The TCR beta CDR3 regions were amplified from the RNA transcripts. For the first round of RT-PCR on the TCR CDR3, the HTBI primer set was used together with the Qiagen OneStep RT-PCR kit. The public reads were reprocessed in TCRdb via fastp at Q25 and MiXCR, keeping in-frame beta chains. Each entry is one CDR3 protein sequence, shown with its most common DNA and genes. The sample records hundreds of thousands of distinct CDR3 sequences, 15% to 17% of which are singletons. The ten largest account for around 7.7% of the sample. The sample comprised blood. The receptors were gathered from a woman under 30 with Graves' hyperthyroidism.

The chain recombines TRBV7-3 with TRBJ2-1, with no clear D. Trimming pared 5 bases from V and 7 bases from J, leaving 15 bases between. This CDR3 region has 14 residues. Germline-derived CDR1 and CDR2 are SGHTA and FQGTGA. The CDR3, as DNA: TGTGCCAGCAGCCCTACCGGATGGCCAAATGAGCAGTTCTTC. Residues: CASSPTGWPNEQFF.

In this sample, this clonotype turned up many times. This chain joins TRBV6-1 and TRBJ2-7; D possibly matches TRBD1 or TRBD2 (5 bases each). Trimming pared 5 bases from V and 3 bases from J, leaving 17 bases between. Germline CDR1 is MNHNS and CDR2 is SASEGT. The CDR3 consists of 15 residues. The CDR3 here is CASSSVEGIYYEQYF. CDR3 sequence (DNA): TGTGCCAGCAGTTCCGTCGAGGGGATCTACTACGAGCAGTACTTC.

In its sample, this clonotype was seen many times. The V gene is TRBV9, the J gene TRBJ2-3; 7 bases fit TRBD1. The CDR3 has 16 amino acids. Germline V CDR1 and CDR2: SGDLS, YYNGEE. V lost 6 bases and J lost 1; bases outside the gene matches: 11. CDR3 residues: CASTLDRAKRTDTQYF. The CDR3 coding sequence is TGTGCCAGCACCCTTGACAGGGCAAAACGCACAGATACGCAGTATTTT.

This clonotype was seen at least ten times. The chain combines TRBV3-1 with TRBJ2-3, with a weak D call TRBD2 (5 bases). The CDR3 runs to 14 residues. V shed 1 base and J shed 4 bases, with 9 bases lying between them. CDR1 and CDR2 from the germline V gene are LGHDT and YNNKEL (reference sequence). For the CDR3, the DNA is TGTGCCAGCAGCCAAGTTAGCGAGGCAGATACGCAGTATTTT. It specifies CASSQVSEADTQYF.